This T cell receptor (beta chain) was captured in a study of radiotherapy plus CTLA-4 blockade in lung cancer. Whole-study findings and limits: Expansion of tumor-derived TCR clones was observed in blood after radiotherapy plus ipilimumab.

Measured with immunoSEQ multiplex PCR; TCRdb has only the in-frame clones, and not every one. The sample lists 25,000 to 35,000 clones; around 79% were seen once. Note on this clone: Its specificity is not known.

This CDR3 has 16 residues. Germline lookup yields CDR1 MGHDK and CDR2 SYGVNS. Trimming cost V 2 bases and J 0 bases, with 10 bases left between them. This receptor was taken from a human donor with non-small cell lung cancer who had stable disease on radiotherapy plus ipilimumab. This chain joins TRBV25-1 and TRBJ1-4; possibly TRBD1 for D (5 bases). The sample was peripheral blood, taken from a patient treated with radiotherapy plus ipilimumab. CDR3 DNA: TGTGCCAGCAGTGAAAGGGGCGCCTCAACTAATGAAAAACTGTTTTTT. Translation: CASSERGASTNEKLFF.